The present T cell receptor (beta chain) was sequenced within a study of CD8 T cells in Susac syndrome. The T cells that were sequenced for TCR beta were CD8+ and CD4+ cells from blood. TEMRA cells were FACS-enriched and CD8+ and CD4+ T cells negatively isolated. Per germline, CDR1 SGDLS and CDR2 YYNGEE. The V and J ends lost 0 bases and 8 bases respectively, with 13 bases between them. The CDR3 covers 14 residues. Random hexamers served to reverse transcribe roughly 0.5 to 1 ug RNA. Amplification of TCR beta CDR3 was carried out by immunoSEQ multiplex PCR, which covered 54 Vbeta and 13 Jbeta segments. TCRdb ran MiXCR on the immunoSEQ multiplex PCR reads and lists one entry per CDR3 protein. The sample yields about 210,000 distinct CDR3 sequences, about 95% seen once.

Sequenced input: CD4+ T cells from PBMCs. The rearrangement uses TRBV9 and TRBJ2-3; D is perhaps TRBD1 (6 bases). This receptor was obtained from a human donor with multiple sclerosis. This chain's CDR3 is CASSVEGDSSTQYF. CDR3 nucleotides: TGTGCCAGCAGCGTAGAGGGGGATTCGAGTACGCAGTATTTT.